This T cell receptor (delta chain) derives from a study of γδ T cells in repeated Plasmodium falciparum infection. As for the study in general: Age- and gender-matched Australian children served as comparison for malaria-exposed Malian children. Samples were taken at baseline, before some infections, and 21 days after each.

This clone was observed a handful of times. What it binds is not known. A single base is all that separates this from a far larger clone, so a read error is likely. Different DNA sequences within this sample yield the same CDR3. Bulk repertoires came from Vgamma9/Vdelta2+ or Vdelta2-negative gammadelta T cells flow-sorted from PBMC. Findings and limits, study-wide: Repeated controlled infections reportedly drove waves of new clonotype selection in Vdelta2-negative, mostly Vdelta1+, gammadelta repertoires. Compared with Australian children, Malian Vdelta2-negative repertoires seemed more clonal, less diverse, less shared.

TCRdb reanalysed the multiplex PCR reads via CATT. There are over 90,000 delta-chain clones in the sample; over 0.9% occur only once, and around 9.6% lies in the top ten. This CDR3 has 18 residues. Per germline, CDR1 TSWWSYY and CDR2 QGS. The specimen was gamma-delta T cells from blood. This TCR was recovered from a pool of human donors (malaria-infected and uninfected, not separated). V is TRDV1 and J is TRDJ1; TRDD3 aligns across 7 bases. The CDR3 DNA reads TGTGCTCTCGGGGAACTAGATGGGATACTTCCGTACACCGATAAACTCATCTTT. Its translation is CALGELDGILPYTDKLIF.